The text below deals with one TCR beta chain. The antigen is unknown. The data are from a study of vaccination and CD4 T cells after COVID-19. Whole-study context: Controls used CEFX viral epitopes (positive), HIV-1 Nef peptides (negative), or no peptide.

Stated treatment: approximately 11-day PBMC culture with coronavirus spike peptide pools or control peptides (ViraFEST assay). Dates of PCR positivity, March to December 2020, preceded the US Alpha, Beta and Delta variants. The CDR3 runs to 18 residues. CDR1 is MNHNS, CDR2 SASEGT, per germline. Trimming took 7 bases from V and 2 from J; bases not matched to a gene: 10. With the Oncomine TCR Beta short-read assay, DNA from cultured CD4+ T cells was sequenced. The source of extracted genomic DNA was cultured CD4+ T cells. TCRdb independently ran MiXCR on the PCR reads; one entry per CDR3 protein. The sample lists roughly 12,000 distinct CDR3 sequences; 47% were seen once.

The chain employs TRBV6-1 and TRBJ2-2; 13 bases are shared with TRBD2. The sample comprised CD4+ T cells from blood, cultured in vitro. This sequence originates from a human donor who had recovered from COVID-19. CDR3 bases: TGTGCCAGCATTATGCTCGGGACTAGCGGGATCAACACCGGGGAGCTGTTTTTT. Translation gives CASIMLGTSGINTGELFF.